One sample yielded the 26 T cell receptor beta chains listed below, sequenced in a study of blood T cell repertoires in COVID-19. Some clones are missing from TCRdb's copy, which holds only in-frame ones; the method was immunoSEQ multiplex PCR. The sample holds some 150,000 clones, more than 65% seen once. Sequenced input: peripheral blood. The receptors were sampled from a man in his 60s with acute or convalescent COVID-19.

The genes are TRBV28 and TRBJ2-2, with 7 bases that match TRBD2. The germline V gene encodes CDR1 MDHEN and CDR2 SYDVKM. With 2 bases clipped from V and 4 bases from J, the junction kept 7 bases outside the gene matches. CDR3 size: 16 residues. CDR3 DNA sequence: TGTGCCAGCAGTTTAGCGGCGGGAGAGGTCACCGGGGAGCTGTTTTTT. Protein sequence: CASSLAAGEVTGELFF.

This chain uses TRBV6-2 or TRBV6-3 with TRBJ1-5, with a possible D match to TRBD1 (5 bases). Germline assignment: CDR1 MNHEY and CDR2 SVGEGT. V was cut by 4 bases and J by 6 bases, with 13 bases left in between. The CDR3 covers 14 residues. The CDR3 DNA follows: TGTGCCAGCAGTTTCAGGGCCCTCGTTCAGCCCCAGCATTTT. It translates to CASSFRALVQPQHF.

J is TRBJ2-7 and V is TRBV5-1; 9 bases fit TRBD2. The V segment lost 0 bases and the J segment 7 bases; nucleotides outside the gene matches: 8. CDR3 size: 15 residues. Germline V gene data show CDR1 as SGHRS and CDR2 as YFSETQ. CDR3 coding DNA: TGCGCCAGCAGCTTGGTTGCTAGCGGGATCTATGAGCAGTACTTC. Protein product: CASSLVASGIYEQYF.

The chain is built from TRBV19 and TRBJ2-1; 9 bases are shared with TRBD2. CDR3 length: 16 amino acids. CDR1 is LNHDA, CDR2 SQIVND, per germline (reference sequence). With 4 bases clipped from V and 7 bases from J, the junction kept 11 bases outside the gene matches. For the CDR3, the DNA is TGTGCCAGTAGTACAATTAGCGGGAGAACGGGGAATGAGCAGTTCTTC. Its translation: CASSTISGRTGNEQFF.

As to this clone: A junction end diverges from the germline sequence, so it may reflect a read error. The gene calls are TRBV5-5 and TRBJ2-7, with D tentatively TRBD1 (5 bases). This CDR3 region has 13 residues. Germline CDR1 SGHKS, CDR2 YYEKEE (reference sequence). The CDR3 nucleotides read TGTGCCAGCAGCTTTAGGGCAGGGTCCCCCGAGAACTTC. Translated: CASSFRAGSPENF.

The chain links TRBV6-5 to TRBJ1-6; 9 nucleotides align to TRBD1. The CDR3 has 14 residues. Germline CDR1 reads MNHEY; CDR2 reads SVGAGI. V was clipped by 8 bases and J by 9 bases; unmatched bases: 8. Here the CDR3 reads CASARDRVGSPLHF. For the CDR3, the DNA is TGTGCCAGCGCCAGGGACAGGGTCGGTTCACCCCTCCACTTT.

This clone came up a few times. The CDR3 loop is CATSSILVGLAGDREQFF. The DNA of the CDR3 is TGTGCCACCAGCAGCATCCTCGTGGGGCTAGCGGGAGATCGTGAGCAGTTCTTC. The chain joins TRBV15 to TRBJ2-1; 10 bases align to TRBD2. Losses at the gene ends were 3 bases for V and 9 bases for J; bases not matched to a gene: 17. The CDR3 is made up of 18 amino acids. Germline CDR1 and CDR2: LNHNV and YYDKDF (reference sequence).

The chain carries TRBV19 and TRBJ1-1, with TRBD1 matching 9 bases. This CDR3 has 18 amino acids. Losses at the gene ends were 3 bases for V and 0 bases for J; bases not matched to a gene: 11. The germline V gene encodes CDR1 LNHDA and CDR2 SQIVND (reference sequence). As DNA, the CDR3 is TGTGCCAGTAGTATCGGGGCCGGACAGGGGACTTTGAACACTGAAGCTTTCTTT. The encoded protein is CASSIGAGQGTLNTEAFF.

The V gene is TRBV2, the J gene TRBJ1-3; unclear D gene. V lost 4 bases, J lost 4 bases, and 8 bases lay in between. Germline lookup yields CDR1 SNHLY and CDR2 FYNNEI. The CDR3 sequence is 13 residues long. The CDR3 bases are TGTGCCAGCAGTGCCCAGCGGGGAAACACCATATATTTT. The encoded protein is CASSAQRGNTIYF.

The rearrangement joins TRBV19 to TRBJ2-7; 7 bases match TRBD2. The CDR3 contains 13 residues. J lost 3 bases, V lost 5 bases, and 4 bases had no gene match. CDR1 and CDR2 from the germline V gene are LNHDA and SQIVND (reference sequence). DNA for the CDR3: TGTGCCAGTAGTCCGGGGGGAGTCTACGAGCAGTACTTC. This encodes CASSPGGVYEQYF.

The chain recombines TRBV5-5 with TRBJ2-3; weak D call: TRBD2 (6 bases). The CDR3 has 16 amino acids. Germline-derived CDR1 and CDR2 are SGHKS and YYEKEE (reference sequence). Between the trimmed V and J ends, which lost 0 bases and 0 bases, there was a span of 11 bases. For the CDR3, the DNA is TGTGCCAGCAGCTTGGCGGTAGCGGCTAGCACAGATACGCAGTATTTT. Its protein is CASSLAVAASTDTQYF.

V is TRBV2 and J is TRBJ2-5; a possible D gene is TRBD1 (6 bases). Trimming shortened V by 6 bases and J by 5 bases, and 10 bases separated the two germline ends. The CDR3 runs to 12 residues. Looked up from germline, CDR1 is SNHLY and CDR2 is FYNNEI. In DNA form, the CDR3 reads TGTGCCAGCAGACAGGGTTTTGAGACCCAGTACTTC. This encodes CASRQGFETQYF.

The count of this clone is one. The chain combines TRBV5-8 with TRBJ1-6; possible D gene TRBD1, 6 bases. The CDR3 runs to 14 residues. Per the germline V gene, CDR1 is SGHTS and CDR2 is YDEGEE. Trimming left V 5 bases short and J 4 bases short, with 10 bases between. CDR3 region: CASSTGQYNSPLHF. The CDR3 nucleotides are TGTGCCAGCAGTACCGGACAGTATAATTCACCCCTCCACTTT.

DNA for the CDR3: TGTGCCAGCAGCGATCTAGCGGGAGGCTACGAGCAGTACTTC. It codes for CASSDLAGGYEQYF. The genes are TRBV3-1 (or the pseudogene TRBV3-2) and TRBJ2-7; 11 positions match TRBD2. The V segment lost 5 bases and the J segment 3 bases; nucleotides outside the gene matches: 3. The CDR3 runs to 14 residues. Germline V gene sequence: CDR1 LGHDT, CDR2 YNNKEL (reference sequence).

V gene TRBV11-2 combines with J gene TRBJ1-1, with D uncertain. From germline, CDR1 is SGHAT and CDR2 FQNNGV. Between the trimmed V and J ends, which lost 5 bases and 4 bases, there was a span of 17 bases. The CDR3 runs 15 residues. This CDR3 reads CASSRDSPSRTEAFF. The CDR3 DNA follows: TGTGCCAGCAGCCGAGACTCCCCGAGTCGCACTGAAGCTTTCTTT.

This clone was counted between two and nine times. This chain links TRBV6-5 with TRBJ1-4, with TRBD1 matching over 7 bases. Germline V CDR1 and CDR2: MNHEY, SVGAGI. The CDR3 is made up of 15 amino acids. J was trimmed by 10 bases and V by 5 bases; bases with no gene match: 13. CDR3 residues: CASSRDRGREGKLFF. Here the CDR3 DNA reads TGTGCCAGCAGTAGGGACAGAGGACGGGAAGGAAAACTGTTTTTT.

The chain combines TRBV6-1 with TRBJ2-7; tentatively, D is TRBD1 (6 bases). Germline CDR1 reads MNHNS; CDR2 reads SASEGT. Trimming took 5 bases from V and 3 from J, leaving 14 bases between them. CDR3 length equals 14 residues. CDR3 sequence: CASSSPPDSYEQYF. The DNA of the CDR3 is TGTGCCAGCAGTTCCCCGCCGGACAGCTACGAGCAGTACTTC.

The gene calls are TRBV10-1 and TRBJ2-7; 9 nucleotides agree with TRBD2. CDR1 WNHNN and CDR2 SYGVQD come from the germline V gene (reference sequence). The CDR3 runs 14 residues. Losses at the gene ends were 8 bases for V and 2 bases for J; bases not matched to a gene: 7. CDR3 in DNA: TGCGCCAGCTCTTTAGCGGGAGAAGCCTACGAGCAGTACTTC. Translating gives CASSLAGEAYEQYF.

The CDR3 coding sequence is TGTGCCAGCAGCCCAGATCACGGGGTTGGGGAGCAGTACTTC. This sequence encodes CASSPDHGVGEQYF. The chain links TRBV7-9 to TRBJ2-7; D might be TRBD2 (5 bases). V was pared by 5 bases and J by 7 bases, with 18 bases between. CDR1 and CDR2 from the germline V gene are SEHNR and FQNEAQ (reference sequence). CDR3 length equals 14 residues.

The gene calls are TRBV30 and TRBJ2-7; tentative D call: TRBD1 (5 bases). The V end was cut by 0 bases, the J end by 11 bases, with 17 bases between. This CDR3 comprises 13 residues. CDR1 is GTSNPN, CDR2 SVGIG, per germline (reference sequence). The CDR3 coding sequence is TGTGCCTGGAGTGTCCCCTCCAGGGTTAGGGAGTACTTC. Protein: CAWSVPSRVREYF. The variable domain in full, with the rest retrieved from reference TRBV30 and TRBJ2-7, is SQTIHQWPATLVQPVGSPLSLECTVEGTSNPNLYWYRQAAGRGLQLLFYSVGIGQISSEVPQNLSASRPQDRQFILSSKKLLLSDSGFYLCAWSVPSRVREYFGPGTRLTVT.

The gene calls are TRBV27 and TRBJ2-7, with 8 positions matching TRBD2. The trim removed 5 bases at V and 3 bases at J, leaving 9 bases unmatched. This CDR3 is built from 15 residues. Germline-derived CDR1 and CDR2 are MNHEY and SMNVEV (reference sequence). Written as DNA, the CDR3 is TGTGCCAGCAGTCTCTCCGGGACTAGGGACTACGAGCAGTACTTC. It translates to CASSLSGTRDYEQYF.

This clone was seen once. V gene TRBV20-1 combines with J gene TRBJ2-7; 9 bases line up with TRBD1. V dropped 3 bases and J dropped 6; count of bases not matched to a gene: 0. The CDR3 runs 11 residues. Germline CDR1 reads DFQATT; CDR2 reads SNEGSKA (reference sequence). The CDR3 region is CSARGQGEQYF. Written as DNA, the CDR3 is TGCAGTGCTAGGGGACAGGGCGAGCAGTACTTC.

The V gene is TRBV19, the J gene TRBJ2-3; 10 positions match TRBD2. CDR1 is LNHDA and CDR2 is SQIVND in the germline V gene (reference sequence). Losses at the gene ends were 4 bases for V and 2 bases for J; bases not matched to a gene: 3. The CDR3 has 15 residues. CDR3 DNA sequence: TGTGCCAGTAGTACTGGGACTAGCGACACAGATACGCAGTATTTT. It translates to CASSTGTSDTDTQYF. The whole variable domain, filled in from reference TRBV19 and TRBJ2-3, reads DGGITQSPKYLFRKEGQNVTLSCEQNLNHDAMYWYRQDPGQGLRLIYYSQIVNDFQKGDIAEGYSVSREKKESFPLTVTSAQKNPTAFYLCASSTGTSDTDTQYFGPGTRLTVL.

The chain combines TRBV11-2 with TRBJ2-7; 8 positions match TRBD2. CDR3 size: 17 residues. The trim removed 5 bases at V and 6 bases at J, leaving 18 bases unmatched. Germline V lookup: CDR1 SGHAT, CDR2 FQNNGV. CDR3: CASSPGLAIIHLAEQYF. The DNA for the CDR3 is TGTGCCAGCAGCCCCGGACTAGCTATTATACACTTAGCCGAGCAGTACTTC.

The chain combines TRBV5-1 with TRBJ2-1, with 11 bases matching TRBD2. After removal of 3 bases from V and 3 bases from J, the junction contained 2 bases not matched to a gene. Germline V gives CDR1 SGHRS, CDR2 YFSETQ. The CDR3 has 15 amino acids. The CDR3 DNA is TGCGCCAGCAGCTCGACTAGCGGGATCTACAATGAGCAGTTCTTC. Amino acids: CASSSTSGIYNEQFF.

The gene calls are TRBV28 and TRBJ2-7, with D maybe TRBD2 (6 bases). CDR3 size: 13 residues. Germline V lookup: CDR1 MDHEN, CDR2 SYDVKM. Trimming left V 7 bases short and J 3 bases short, with 13 bases between. CDR3 residues: CASTFGGNYEQYF. CDR3 DNA: TGTGCCAGCACCTTCGGAGGGAACTACGAGCAGTACTTC.